The 18 T cell receptor beta chains presented below share a single source sample, sequenced in a study of shared clonotypes between healthy human individuals. Positive CCR7 selection of CD45RO-negative cells yielded the naive CD8 cells, and terminally differentiated effector memory CD45RA+ cells were excluded. Sequenced by immunoSEQ multiplex PCR; TCRdb stores in-frame clones only, minus some. The table has more than 2 million clones, about 95% seen once; the top ten hold more than 0.95%. Sequencing input: naive CD8+ T cells sorted from blood. These receptors all come from a man aged 18 to 30 in good health.

This chain uses TRBV5-8 with TRBJ2-4; D may be TRBD1 (6 bases). Looked up from germline, CDR1 is SGHTS and CDR2 is YDEGEE. The CDR3 extends over 15 amino acids. Between the trimmed V and J ends, which lost 2 bases and 5 bases, there was a span of 14 bases. CDR3: CASSFSQGRENIQYF. Here the CDR3 DNA reads TGTGCCAGCAGCTTCTCACAGGGTAGGGAAAACATTCAGTACTTC. Using reference TRBV5-8 and TRBJ2-4 for the parts outside the CDR3, the full variable domain is EAGVTQSPTHLIKTRGQQATLRCSPISGHTSVYWYQQALGLGLQFLLWYDEGEERNRGNFPPRFSGRQFPNYSSELNVNALELEDSALYLCASSFSQGRENIQYFGAGTRLSVL.

This chain connects TRBV4-3 to TRBJ2-3; no clear D. Germline V gene lookup returns CDR1 LGHNA and CDR2 YSLEER. The CDR3 consists of 16 residues. V was clipped by 0 bases and J by 3 bases, with 13 bases between them. CDR3 in DNA: TGCGCCAGCAGCCAAGATATTGGAGCTACGACAGATACGCAGTATTTT. Translation gives CASSQDIGATTDTQYF.

The chain carries TRBV10-3 and TRBJ1-5, with 7 bases that match TRBD1. The length of the CDR3 is 14 residues. J lost 4 bases, V lost 6 bases, and 6 bases had no gene match. Germline loops: CDR1 ENHRY, CDR2 SYGVKD. The CDR3 sequence: CAIRGTGVNQPQHF. CDR3 nucleotide sequence: TGTGCCATCAGAGGAACAGGGGTAAATCAGCCCCAGCATTTT.

The chain has TRBV4-1 and TRBJ2-2; 7 nucleotides match TRBD2. This CDR3 is 20 amino acids long. Looked up from germline, CDR1 is MGHRA and CDR2 is YSYEKL. The trim removed 2 bases at V and 0 bases at J, leaving 15 bases unmatched. CDR3 sequence reads: CASSQTPQSVAGANTGELFF. CDR3 coding DNA: TGCGCCAGCAGCCAAACTCCCCAATCTGTCGCGGGGGCGAACACCGGGGAGCTGTTTTTT.

This clone was counted once. The chain recombines TRBV13 with TRBJ2-7; 10 bases fit TRBD1. The CDR3 is made up of 15 amino acids. The V and J ends lost 5 bases and 2 bases, in that order; junction bases with no gene match: 6. Germline V gives CDR1 PRHDT, CDR2 FYEKMQ (reference sequence). The CDR3 loop reads CASSGSGQGTYEQYF. The CDR3, as DNA: TGTGCCAGCAGCGGGTCGGGACAGGGGACCTACGAGCAGTACTTC.

The chain joins TRBV2 to TRBJ2-7, with 9 positions matching TRBD2. Germline lookup yields CDR1 SNHLY and CDR2 FYNNEI. The CDR3 runs 17 residues. The J segment lost 1 base and the V segment lost 8 bases, leaving 15 bases of the junction unmatched. This CDR3 reads CASFAGGAELRSYEQYF. In nucleotides, the CDR3 is TGTGCCAGCTTTGCGGGGGGGGCTGAGCTGCGATCCTACGAGCAGTACTTC.

This clone was counted between two and nine times. The chain carries TRBV7-8 and TRBJ2-1; D not certain. This CDR3 region has 14 residues. CDR1 is SGHVS, CDR2 FQNEAQ, per germline. The V end lost 1 base, the J end lost 0 bases, and 4 bases lay between the germline ends. CDR3 sequence: CASSLEGSYNEQFF. CDR3 nucleotide sequence: TGTGCCAGCAGCTTAGAGGGCTCCTACAATGAGCAGTTCTTC.

V and J are TRBV5-8 and TRBJ1-5; tentatively, D is TRBD1 (5 bases). V was pared by 5 bases and J by 2 bases, with 11 bases between. Germline V gene data show CDR1 as SGHTS and CDR2 as YDEGEE. The CDR3 consists of 14 residues. The CDR3: CASSPGAGNQPQHF. As DNA, the CDR3 is TGTGCCAGCAGTCCCGGGGCCGGCAATCAGCCCCAGCATTTT.

The chain joins TRBV28 to TRBJ1-5; TRBD1 is a possible D gene (6 bases). Between the trimmed V and J ends, which lost 6 bases and 4 bases, there was a span of 22 bases. Germline lookup yields CDR1 MDHEN and CDR2 SYDVKM. This CDR3 comprises 17 residues. The chain's CDR3 is CASSHPPLDSGNQPQHF. CDR3 nucleotide sequence: TGTGCCAGCAGCCACCCACCATTGGACAGCGGGAATCAGCCCCAGCATTTT. Looking up the rest from reference TRBV28 and TRBJ1-5 gives the full variable domain: DVKVTQSSRYLVKRTGEKVFLECVQDMDHENMFWYRQDPGLGLRLIYFSYDVKMKEKGDIPEGYSVSREKKERFSLILESASTNQTSMYLCASSHPPLDSGNQPQHFGDGTRLSIL.

The V call is TRBV6-8, the J call TRBJ2-3, with a possible D match to TRBD1 (6 bases). The V gene's germline CDR1 is MNHGY and CDR2 SAAAGT. The CDR3 is 14 amino acids. Between the trimmed V and J ends, which lost 8 bases and 4 bases, there was a span of 16 bases. This chain's CDR3 is CASPLRKGADTQYF. The CDR3, as DNA: TGTGCCAGCCCCTTAAGGAAGGGGGCAGATACGCAGTATTTT.

This chain connects TRBV10-3 to TRBJ2-3; D gene ambiguous. Germline loops: CDR1 ENHRY, CDR2 SYGVKD. The CDR3 length is 14 residues. Between the trimmed V and J ends, which lost 11 bases and 0 bases, there was a span of 15 bases. The CDR3 region is CAAAIETSTDTQYF. CDR3 bases: TGTGCCGCCGCCATTGAGACTAGCACAGATACGCAGTATTTT.

The chain uses TRBV5-6 and TRBJ1-1, with 7 bases that match TRBD1. After removal of 2 bases from V and 5 bases from J, the junction contained 6 bases not matched to a gene. Germline-derived CDR1 and CDR2 are SGHDT and YYEEEE. The CDR3 has 14 residues. The CDR3 protein is CASSFREGATEAFF. Written as DNA, the CDR3 is TGTGCCAGCAGCTTTAGGGAGGGGGCTACTGAAGCTTTCTTT.

This chain joins TRBV4-1 and TRBJ1-2; 10 nucleotides match TRBD1. The CDR3 loop spans 13 amino acids. V gave up 4 bases and J gave up 8 bases; unmatched junction bases: 4. The germline gives CDR1 MGHRA, CDR2 YSYEKL. CDR3 residues: CASSPGTGEGYTF. The CDR3 DNA is TGCGCCAGCAGCCCCGGGACAGGGGAAGGCTACACCTTC.

The genes are TRBV14 and TRBJ2-7; a weak D match, TRBD2 (6 bases). This CDR3 region has 17 residues. Trimming left V 4 bases short and J 0 bases short, with 19 bases between. From germline, CDR1 is SGHDN and CDR2 FVKESK. The CDR3 region is CASSLSVLAGPSYEQYF. The CDR3 bases are TGTGCCAGCAGCCTTTCTGTACTAGCAGGTCCCTCCTACGAGCAGTACTTC.

This chain joins TRBV4-1 and TRBJ1-1; a possible D gene is TRBD1 (6 bases). Trimming left V 3 bases short and J 8 bases short, with 10 bases between. Germline lookup yields CDR1 MGHRA and CDR2 YSYEKL. CDR3 length: 12 residues. CDR3 in DNA: TGCGCCAGCAGCCAGGTGGGACAAGAAGCTTTCTTT. Translated, it gives CASSQVGQEAFF.

The rearrangement uses TRBV6-5 and TRBJ1-3; D remains unclear. The length of the CDR3 is 13 residues. Trimming stripped 0 bases from V and 4 bases from J, with 4 bases between. Germline V lookup: CDR1 MNHEY, CDR2 SVGAGI. CDR3 loop: CASSYSGGNTIYF. Written as DNA, the CDR3 is TGTGCCAGCAGTTACTCGGGGGGAAACACCATATATTTT.

The chain links TRBV27 to TRBJ2-1; D may be TRBD1 (6 bases). Between the trimmed V and J ends, which lost 3 bases and 9 bases, there was a span of 18 bases. Looked up from germline, CDR1 is MNHEY and CDR2 is SMNVEV (reference sequence). The CDR3 totals 15 residues. CDR3 DNA sequence: TGTGCCAGCAGTTTTGGCCTCCTCGAGGGGGTTGAGCAGTTCTTC. Residues: CASSFGLLEGVEQFF.

This chain links TRBV7-9 with TRBJ1-5; D is unresolved. This CDR3 has 15 residues. The V gene lost 5 bases and the J gene lost 7 bases, with 18 bases spanning the gap. Germline CDR1 SEHNR, CDR2 FQNEAQ (reference sequence). The CDR3 sequence: CASSGEEPDGQPQHF. The CDR3 coding sequence is TGTGCCAGCAGCGGAGAGGAGCCGGACGGCCAGCCCCAGCATTTT.